The text below deals with one TCR beta chain. The clone's antigen remains unknown. The sample holds no much larger clone one base away, and base qualities are not on file. The treatment or condition label here, explained by the study, means: approximately 10-day PBMC culture with coronavirus spike peptide pools or control peptides (ViraFEST assay). To expand antigen-specific T cells with peptide pools and then pick out the expanded clonotypes through TCR sequencing, the study relied on the ViraFEST assay. Healthy vaccine recipients had no prior SARS-CoV-2 infection, confirmed by negative nucleocapsid antibody tests before and after vaccination. Each well held 2.2 million or so PBMCs cultured with 9 to 10 ug/ml peptide pools in IMDM containing around 5% human AB serum and about 10 IU/ml IL-2. Half of the culture medium was replaced with fresh IL-2-containing medium on days 3 and 7. After nine to eleven days of culture, CD4+ T cells were isolated by negative selection with the EasySep CD4+ T cell isolation kit. Ficoll-Paque Plus gradient centrifugation was used to isolate PBMCs from whole blood, and the isolated PBMCs were then either used fresh or cryopreserved at -140C. Triplicate wells were generally used for each culture condition.

The data belong to a study of vaccination and CD4 T cells after COVID-19 (dated by TCRdb to between 2022 and 2023). Concerning the study at large: The convalescent cohort comprised six males and four females, including two Hispanic individuals, seven Caucasians, two Asians and one multiracial person. In around 10 COVID-19 convalescent patients and a handful of infection-naive healthy vaccine recipients, researchers compared the spike-specific CD4+ TCR repertoire from before mRNA vaccination with the repertoire from after. Participants got two doses of the Pfizer-BioNTech BNT162b2 vaccine (n=8) or two doses of the Moderna mRNA-1273 vaccine (n=2). As controls, cultures received a CEFX viral epitope pool (the positive control), an HIV-1 Nef peptide pool (the negative control), or no peptide at all. Post-COVID blood samples from convalescent patients were collected a median of about 100 days after diagnosis, with a range of roughly 30 to 170 days. For stimulating the cultures, overlapping spike peptide pools were used, derived from SARS-CoV-2 as well as from the common cold coronaviruses HCoV-NL63, HCoV-OC43 and HCoV-229E. Post-vaccine blood samples were taken a median of around 70 days after the second vaccine dose, with a range of about 13 to 250 days. Results and caveats for the whole study, not just this receptor: The median number of SARS-CoV-2-reactive clonotypes rose from roughly 20 after infection to roughly 38 after vaccination, but the change was not significant. In convalescent patients, nearly all vaccine-specific clones (304 of 307) were found to be mono-reactive for SARS-CoV-2 spike rather than cross-reactive with common cold coronaviruses. Among convalescent patients, a median about 86% of the SARS-CoV-2-reactive clones seen after vaccination appeared only after vaccination, which suggests priming specific to the vaccine. Only a relatively small number of convalescent patients were included in the study, and early timepoints following natural infection were not analyzed.

According to the germline V gene (reference sequence), CDR1 reads DFQATT and CDR2 reads SNEGSKA. Taken from cysteine to phenylalanine, the CDR3 has 16 residues. The kept DNA is CDR3 alone, 48 bases in frame from the first base. V trim: 6 bases; J trim: 3 bases; unmatched bases: 13. The library came from PCR. DNA from cultured CD4+ T cells underwent TCR sequencing with the Oncomine TCR Beta short-read assay at the Johns Hopkins FTIC core. The QIAamp micro DNA kit was used to extract genomic DNA from the cultured CD4+ T cells. Oncomine TCR Beta libraries from cultured CD4+ T cells were pooled using unique dual indexes and sequenced on an Illumina iSeq 100. In the source study's methods: Non-productive sequences were removed, and CDR3s not starting with C, not ending with F or W, or shorter than 7 amino acids were discarded. Antigen-specific clonotypes were identified with the MANAFEST web application by comparing peptide-stimulated wells with reference and other culture wells. An FDR below 0.05, an odds ratio above 5, and a productive frequency above 0.1% in at least two of three replicate wells were required for clones to be considered positive. Cross-reactive clonotypes were defined as significantly expanded in both SARS-CoV-2 spike wells and at least one common cold coronavirus spike condition. Similarity between CDR3 sequences was evaluated in R version 3.6.1 using Levenshtein distances (stringdist) and unrooted phylogenetic trees (ape). The raw public reads went through TCRdb reprocessing: fastp at Q25, MiXCR clone calling, in-frame beta chains kept. For every CDR3 protein sequence, its rows merge into one entry that carries the most common genes and DNA. The V and J calls shown here were made by TCRdb, not taken from the authors' results. For this sample the table gives roughly 20,000 distinct CDR3 sequences, of which around 80% were detected only once. The ten largest clones add up to approximately 16% of the sample.

The chain couples TRBV20-1 to TRBJ1-2, with 10 bases in between that match TRBD1. Here the sequenced sample was CD4+ T cells from blood, cultured in vitro, taken after SARS-CoV-2 vaccination. This sequence originates from a human donor who received a COVID-19 vaccine. Here is the DNA: TGCAGTGCCCGGGGGGGTGACAGGGGGCATGACTATGGCTACACCTTC. Protein translation: CSARGGDRGHDYGYTF.